The 27 T cell receptor beta chains below come from one sample, sequenced in a study of T cells in Graves' hyperthyroidism and ophthalmopathy. TCR beta CDR3 region amplification was performed from RNA transcripts. The TCR CDR3 first-round RT-PCR relied on the HTBI primer set. Each CDR3 protein is one row after TCRdb ran MiXCR on the multiplex PCR reads. The profile shows roughly 570,000 distinct CDR3 sequences, less than 20% of them singletons. Specimen: blood. Receptor source: a woman in her twenties or thirties with Graves' hyperthyroidism.

This clonotype was picked up many times. The chain links TRBV6-2 or TRBV6-3 to TRBJ2-5, with D unclear. The CDR3 has 16 amino acids. Trimming cost V 2 bases and J 2 bases, with 15 bases left between them. Germline V gives CDR1 MNHEY, CDR2 SVGEGT. The CDR3: CASSYHSTGIQETQYF. For the CDR3, the DNA is TGTGCCAGCAGTTACCACTCGACGGGCATACAAGAGACCCAGTACTTC.

The chain combines TRBV7-2 with TRBJ1-6; TRBD1 is a possible D gene (6 bases). This CDR3 is 16 amino acids long. In germline, CDR1 is SGHTA, CDR2 FQGNSA. Deletions cut 0 bases from V and 8 bases from J, with 14 bases between. CDR3 sequence (DNA): TGTGCCAGCAGCTTAGCGCGACAGGCCCTATATTCACCCCTCCACTTT. Residues: CASSLARQALYSPLHF. Variable domain in full (rest from reference TRBV7-2 and TRBJ1-6): GAGVSQSPSNKVTEKGKDVELRCDPISGHTALYWYRQSLGQGLEFLIYFQGNSAPDKSGLPSDRFSAERTGGSVSTLTIQRTQQEDSAVYLCASSLARQALYSPLHFGNGTRLTVT.

This clonotype was seen many times. The chain combines TRBV20-1 with TRBJ2-7; TRBD2 matches 11 bases. The CDR3 has 13 residues. Looked up from germline, CDR1 is DFQATT and CDR2 is SNEGSKA (reference sequence). The V segment lost 2 bases and the J segment 4 bases; nucleotides outside the gene matches: 1. The CDR3 reads CSARPSGRYEQYF. DNA for the CDR3: TGCAGTGCTAGACCTAGCGGGAGGTACGAGCAGTACTTC.

The sample holds many counts of this clonotype. Sequence at one end of the junction differs from germline and may be a read error. The rearrangement links TRBV2 to TRBJ1-4, with unresolved D. The V gene's germline CDR1 is SNHLY and CDR2 FYNNEI. The CDR3 is 12 residues long. CDR3 bases: TGCGCCAGCACTTATAGGAGTGAAAAACTGTTTTTT. This translates into CASTYRSEKLFF.

This clonotype was recorded many times. The chain links TRBV5-1 to TRBJ2-7; D possibly uses TRBD1 or TRBD2 (6 bases each). Germline values: CDR1 SGHRS, CDR2 YFSETQ. Trimming removed 1 base at V and 4 bases at J, with 9 bases between. The CDR3 runs to 13 residues. The CDR3 DNA follows: TGCGCCAGCAGCTTGCGGGGGCAATACGAGCAGTACTTC. It codes for CASSLRGQYEQYF.

This clonotype was seen more than once but under ten times. This sequence joins TRBV9 and TRBJ2-6; TRBD2 matches at 8 bases. The CDR3 covers 16 residues. V shed 4 bases and J 3 bases; nucleotides not matched to a gene: 6. Looked up from germline, CDR1 is SGDLS and CDR2 is YYNGEE. The CDR3 DNA reads as TGTGCCAGCAGCAAAAAGGCGGGGGGTGGGGCCAACGTCCTGACTTTC. Protein: CASSKKAGGGANVLTF.

The table lists this clonotype with many counts. The V gene is TRBV5-1, the J gene TRBJ2-1; TRBD2 aligns across 9 bases. The V and J ends lost 1 base and 5 bases, in that order; junction bases with no gene match: 4. This CDR3 contains 15 residues. The germline CDR1 and CDR2 sequences are SGHRS and YFSETQ. The CDR3: CASSLRVAGDNEQFF. CDR3 DNA: TGCGCCAGCAGCTTGAGGGTAGCGGGGGACAATGAGCAGTTCTTC. Together with reference TRBV5-1 and TRBJ2-1, the CDR3 gives the full variable domain: KAGVTQTPRYLIKTRGQQVTLSCSPISGHRSVSWYQQTPGQGLQFLFEYFSETQRNKGNFPGRFSGRQFSNSRSEMNVSTLELGDSALYLCASSLRVAGDNEQFFGPGTRLTVL.

This chain connects TRBV29-1 to TRBJ1-1; D call uncertain. Looked up from germline, CDR1 is SQVTM and CDR2 is ANQGSEA. The V end lost 8 bases, the J end lost 0 bases, and 7 bases lay between the germline ends. The CDR3 has 11 residues. The CDR3 is CSFTLNTEAFF. CDR3 nucleotides: TGCAGCTTTACCCTGAACACTGAAGCTTTCTTT.

This clonotype was detected many times. The J gene is TRBJ2-7, the V gene TRBV9, with D perhaps assigned TRBD1 or TRBD2 (5 bases each). The CDR3 loop spans 14 amino acids. V lost 2 bases to trimming and J lost 2 bases, with 11 bases between them. The germline CDR1 and CDR2 sequences are SGDLS and YYNGEE. CDR3 sequence: CASSVGVMPYEQYF. In DNA form, the CDR3 reads TGTGCCAGCAGCGTGGGGGTCATGCCCTACGAGCAGTACTTC.

The table lists this clonotype with a few counts. V usage is TRBV20-1 and J usage is TRBJ2-2; D gene uncertain. Germline values: CDR1 DFQATT, CDR2 SNEGSKA (reference sequence). The CDR3 runs 13 residues. V lost 4 bases and J lost 4, with 10 bases in between. The DNA of the CDR3 is TGCAGTGCTATATCTTTACTCACCGGGGAGCTGTTTTTT. It translates to CSAISLLTGELFF.

This clonotype was recorded many times. The gene calls are TRBV30 and TRBJ1-4; TRBD1 is a possible D gene (6 bases). V shed 5 bases and J shed 7 bases, with 17 bases lying between them. CDR3 length equals 14 residues. In germline, CDR1 is GTSNPN, CDR2 SVGIG (reference sequence). The CDR3 is CAWQGQLDGEKLFF. The CDR3 DNA sequence: TGTGCCTGGCAAGGACAGCTCGACGGTGAAAAACTGTTTTTT.

In this sample, this clonotype turned up once. Possible read error: a much larger clone is one base away. V and J are TRBV5-1 and TRBJ2-1; TRBD2 aligns across 8 bases. V shed 6 bases and J 8 bases; nucleotides not matched to a gene: 10. Germline lookup yields CDR1 SGHRS and CDR2 YFSETQ. CDR3 length: 14 amino acids. CDR3 nucleotides: TGCGCCAGCAAATTTTGGACTAGCATCGATGAGCAGTTCTTC. Translated, it gives CASKFWTSIDEQFF.

This clonotype was found many times. The chain carries TRBV7-9 and TRBJ1-1; possible D gene TRBD1, 5 bases. This CDR3 is built from 17 residues. CDR1 and CDR2 from the germline V gene are SEHNR and FQNEAQ (reference sequence). V was pared by 3 bases and J by 1 base, with 18 bases between. The CDR3 reads CASSFIRLDTQNTEAFF. In DNA, the CDR3 is TGTGCCAGCAGCTTCATACGTTTGGACACTCAGAACACTGAAGCTTTCTTT.

This clonotype was observed a handful of times. The chain links TRBV14 to TRBJ2-7; TRBD1 agrees at 7 bases. The CDR3 extends over 17 amino acids. V shed 1 base and J 4 bases; nucleotides not matched to a gene: 13. The germline V gene has CDR1 SGHDN and CDR2 FVKESK. The CDR3: CASSQVLPGTAKYEQYF. The CDR3 DNA follows: TGTGCCAGCAGCCAAGTTCTCCCCGGGACAGCGAAATACGAGCAGTACTTC.

This clonotype was seen a handful of times. The V and J genes are TRBV5-1 and TRBJ2-5, with D tentatively TRBD1 (5 bases). The CDR3 is 13 residues long. Trimming shortened V by 4 bases and J by 0 bases, and 7 bases separated the two germline ends. Germline lookup yields CDR1 SGHRS and CDR2 YFSETQ. The CDR3 DNA follows: TGCGCCAGCAGCGACAGAAACCAAGAGACCCAGTACTTC. Amino acids: CASSDRNQETQYF. Combining the CDR3 with reference TRBV5-1 and TRBJ2-5 gives the whole variable domain KAGVTQTPRYLIKTRGQQVTLSCSPISGHRSVSWYQQTPGQGLQFLFEYFSETQRNKGNFPGRFSGRQFSNSRSEMNVSTLELGDSALYLCASSDRNQETQYFGPGTRLLVL.

The genes are TRBV5-1 and TRBJ1-4; D unresolved. The CDR3 has 13 amino acids. V lost 1 base and J lost 5, with 6 bases in between. Germline assignment: CDR1 SGHRS and CDR2 YFSETQ. The CDR3 loop reads CASSLFGNEKLFF. The CDR3 bases are TGCGCCAGCAGCTTGTTCGGGAATGAAAAACTGTTTTTT.

This clonotype was counted at least ten times. J is TRBJ2-5 and V is TRBV28, with D unclear. There are 13 residues in the CDR3. Trimming shortened V by 8 bases and J by 5 bases, and 15 bases separated the two germline ends. Germline V gene data show CDR1 as MDHEN and CDR2 as SYDVKM. CDR3 DNA: TGTGCCAGCGGAAGCTCTACCCCGGAGACCCAGTACTTC. Residues: CASGSSTPETQYF.

This clonotype was seen at least ten times. The chain joins TRBV20-1 to TRBJ2-1, with 7 bases lining up with TRBD1. The V gene end was trimmed by 1 base and the J gene end by 4 bases; junction bases not matched to a gene: 1. Germline CDR1 is DFQATT and CDR2 is SNEGSKA (reference sequence). This CDR3 spans 13 amino acids. The CDR3 loop is CSARGDSYNEQFF. DNA of the CDR3: TGCAGTGCTAGAGGGGACAGTTACAATGAGCAGTTCTTC.

This clonotype has a count of ten or more. J is TRBJ2-7 and V is TRBV11-2; D is perhaps TRBD2 (6 bases). In germline, CDR1 is SGHAT, CDR2 FQNNGV. The V gene lost 5 bases and the J gene lost 2 bases, with 16 bases spanning the gap. The CDR3 extends over 15 amino acids. This chain's CDR3 is CASSRISGPTYEQYF. The CDR3 bases are TGTGCCAGCAGCCGAATCAGCGGGCCGACCTACGAGCAGTACTTC. Looking up the rest from reference TRBV11-2 and TRBJ2-7 gives the full variable domain: EAGVAQSPRYKIIEKRQSVAFWCNPISGHATLYWYQQILGQGPKLLIQFQNNGVVDDSQLPKDRFSAERLKGVDSTLKIQPAKLEDSAVYLCASSRISGPTYEQYFGPGTRLTVT.

This clonotype was recorded many times. The chain combines TRBV2 with TRBJ2-1; 13 positions agree with TRBD2. Germline V gives CDR1 SNHLY, CDR2 FYNNEI. The CDR3 is 16 amino acids. Trimming took 6 bases from V and 2 from J; bases not matched to a gene: 4. The CDR3: CASRDGTSGTYNEQFF. CDR3 coding DNA: TGTGCCAGCAGGGATGGGACTAGCGGGACCTACAATGAGCAGTTCTTC. The whole variable domain, remainder taken from reference TRBV2 and TRBJ2-1, is EPEVTQTPSHQVTQMGQEVILRCVPISNHLYFYWYRQILGQKVEFLVSFYNNEISEKSEIFDDQFSVERPDGSNFTLKIRSTKLEDSAMYFCASRDGTSGTYNEQFFGPGTRLTVL.

Many counts were recorded for this clonotype. The chain uses TRBV28 and TRBJ1-5; D not certain. This CDR3 spans 17 amino acids. Trimming pared 4 bases from V and 3 bases from J, leaving 19 bases between. Germline V gene lookup returns CDR1 MDHEN and CDR2 SYDVKM. CDR3 in DNA: TGTGCCAGCAGTTCCTCAGACATTTTGGGAGCCAATCAGCCCCAGCATTTT. This sequence encodes CASSSSDILGANQPQHF. Together with reference TRBV28 and TRBJ1-5, the CDR3 gives the full variable domain: DVKVTQSSRYLVKRTGEKVFLECVQDMDHENMFWYRQDPGLGLRLIYFSYDVKMKEKGDIPEGYSVSREKKERFSLILESASTNQTSMYLCASSSSDILGANQPQHFGDGTRLSIL.

There are many counts of this clonotype. The chain uses TRBV9 and TRBJ2-7; 10 bases map to TRBD2. The CDR3 totals 15 residues. The V gene's germline CDR1 is SGDLS and CDR2 YYNGEE. J was trimmed by 3 bases and V by 0 bases; bases with no gene match: 3. CDR3 in DNA: TGTGCCAGCAGCGTAGGTTCTAGCGGGAGCTACGAGCAGTACTTC. Residues: CASSVGSSGSYEQYF.

This clonotype was found a few times. The V call is TRBV27, the J call TRBJ2-7; the match to TRBD2 covers 11 bases. This CDR3 comprises 16 residues. Germline CDR1 reads MNHEY; CDR2 reads SMNVEV (reference sequence). The ends lost 3 bases at V and 3 bases at J; junction bases unmatched: 7. This CDR3 reads CASSLLAGGVFYEQYF. CDR3 nucleotides: TGTGCCAGCAGTTTGTTAGCGGGAGGGGTGTTCTACGAGCAGTACTTC.

This clonotype was recorded at least ten times. The chain links TRBV20-1 to TRBJ2-5; no firm D call. The CDR3 consists of 12 residues. V lost 3 bases, J lost 1 base, and 6 bases lay in between. Looked up from germline, CDR1 is DFQATT and CDR2 is SNEGSKA (reference sequence). This CDR3 reads CSASAIQETQYF. CDR3 sequence (DNA): TGCAGTGCTAGCGCGATCCAAGAGACCCAGTACTTC.

This clonotype was picked up many times. The J gene is TRBJ2-3, the V gene TRBV5-6; a weak D match, TRBD2 (6 bases). The CDR3 runs to 14 residues. Germline CDR1 is SGHDT and CDR2 is YYEEEE. The V end lost 4 bases, the J end lost 4 bases, and 13 bases lay between the germline ends. The DNA for the CDR3 is TGTGCCAGCAGCCTCCGGGACTCACCAGATACGCAGTATTTT. Residues: CASSLRDSPDTQYF.

The chain employs TRBV7-9 and TRBJ1-6, with D uncertain. V lost 6 bases to trimming and J lost 9 bases, with 9 bases between them. CDR3 length: 12 amino acids. CDR1 is SEHNR, CDR2 FQNEAQ, per germline (reference sequence). In nucleotides, the CDR3 is TGTGCCAGCAGTATTGCCCCTTCACCCCTCCACTTT. Translating it yields CASSIAPSPLHF.

The table lists this clonotype with many counts. The gene calls are TRBV11-2 and TRBJ2-5, with D possibly called TRBD1 or TRBD2 (5 bases each). V lost 3 bases to trimming and J lost 5 bases, with 7 bases between them. This CDR3 is built from 12 residues. CDR1 and CDR2 (germline): SGHAT, FQNNGV. CDR3 sequence reads: CASSLGEETQYF. The DNA of the CDR3 is TGTGCCAGCAGCTTGGGGGAGGAGACCCAGTACTTC.